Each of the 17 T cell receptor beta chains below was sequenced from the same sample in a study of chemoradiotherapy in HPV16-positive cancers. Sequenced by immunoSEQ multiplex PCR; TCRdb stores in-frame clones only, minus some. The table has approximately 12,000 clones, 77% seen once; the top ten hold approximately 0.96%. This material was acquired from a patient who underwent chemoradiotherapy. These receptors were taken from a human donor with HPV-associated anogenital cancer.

CDR3 loop: CASRRGLAGEETQYF. The CDR3 DNA is TGCGCCAGCAGGCGTGGACTAGCGGGGGAAGAGACCCAGTACTTC. The rearrangement joins TRBV5-1 to TRBJ2-5; TRBD2 matches at 13 bases. Germline CDR1 reads SGHRS; CDR2 reads YFSETQ. Trimming cost V 5 bases and J 3 bases; bases outside gene matches: 4. The CDR3 loop spans 15 amino acids.

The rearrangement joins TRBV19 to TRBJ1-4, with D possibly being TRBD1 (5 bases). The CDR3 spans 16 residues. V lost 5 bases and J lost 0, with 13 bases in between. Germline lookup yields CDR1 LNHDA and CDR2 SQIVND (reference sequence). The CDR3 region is CASSDHSGPTNEKLFF. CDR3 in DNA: TGTGCCAGTAGTGACCATTCAGGGCCAACTAATGAAAAACTGTTTTTT. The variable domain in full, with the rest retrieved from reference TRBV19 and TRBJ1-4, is DGGITQSPKYLFRKEGQNVTLSCEQNLNHDAMYWYRQDPGQGLRLIYYSQIVNDFQKGDIAEGYSVSREKKESFPLTVTSAQKNPTAFYLCASSDHSGPTNEKLFFGSGTQLSVL.

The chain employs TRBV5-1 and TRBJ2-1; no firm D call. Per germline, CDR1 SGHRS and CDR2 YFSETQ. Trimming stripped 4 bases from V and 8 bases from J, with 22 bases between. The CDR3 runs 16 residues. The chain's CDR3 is CASSADADKPWDEQFF. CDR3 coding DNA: TGCGCCAGCAGCGCGGACGCTGACAAACCTTGGGATGAGCAGTTCTTC.

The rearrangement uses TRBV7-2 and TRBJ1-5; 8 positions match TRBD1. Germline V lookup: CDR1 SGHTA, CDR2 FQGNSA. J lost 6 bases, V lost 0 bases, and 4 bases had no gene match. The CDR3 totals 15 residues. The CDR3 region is CASSLATGERQPQHF. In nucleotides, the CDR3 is TGTGCCAGCAGCTTAGCGACAGGGGAACGTCAGCCCCAGCATTTT. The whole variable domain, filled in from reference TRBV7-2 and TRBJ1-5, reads GAGVSQSPSNKVTEKGKDVELRCDPISGHTALYWYRQSLGQGLEFLIYFQGNSAPDKSGLPSDRFSAERTGGSVSTLTIQRTQQEDSAVYLCASSLATGERQPQHFGDGTRLSIL.

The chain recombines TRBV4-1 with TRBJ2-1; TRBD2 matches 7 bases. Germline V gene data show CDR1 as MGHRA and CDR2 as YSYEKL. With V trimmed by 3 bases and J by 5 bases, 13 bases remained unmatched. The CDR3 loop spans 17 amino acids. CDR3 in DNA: TGCGCCAGCAGCCAGGACCATCGGGGCGGGAGAGACAATGAGCAGTTCTTC. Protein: CASSQDHRGGRDNEQFF.

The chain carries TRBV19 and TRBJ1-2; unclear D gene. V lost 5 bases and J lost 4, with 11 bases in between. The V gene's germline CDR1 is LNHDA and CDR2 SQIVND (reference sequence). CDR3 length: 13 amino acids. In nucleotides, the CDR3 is TGTGCCAGTAGTTGGGGTGAGGGCTATGGCTACACCTTC. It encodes CASSWGEGYGYTF.

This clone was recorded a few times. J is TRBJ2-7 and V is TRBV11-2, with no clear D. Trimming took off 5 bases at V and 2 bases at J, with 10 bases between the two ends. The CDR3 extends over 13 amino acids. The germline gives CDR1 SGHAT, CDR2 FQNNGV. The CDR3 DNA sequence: TGTGCCAGCAGCCCGGGCGGAACCTACGAGCAGTACTTC. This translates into CASSPGGTYEQYF.

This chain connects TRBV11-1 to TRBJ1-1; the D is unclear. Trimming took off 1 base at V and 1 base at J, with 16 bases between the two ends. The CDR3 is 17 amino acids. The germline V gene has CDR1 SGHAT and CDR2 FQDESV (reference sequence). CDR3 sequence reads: CASSLEAGRWGNTEAFF. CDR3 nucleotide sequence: TGTGCCAGCAGCTTAGAGGCTGGGCGGTGGGGGAACACTGAAGCTTTCTTT.

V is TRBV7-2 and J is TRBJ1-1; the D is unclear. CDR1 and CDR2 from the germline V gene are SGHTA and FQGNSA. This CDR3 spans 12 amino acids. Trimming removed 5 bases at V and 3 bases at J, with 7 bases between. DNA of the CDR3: TGTGCCAGCAGCCCCGGGGACACTGAAGCTTTCTTT. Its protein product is CASSPGDTEAFF.

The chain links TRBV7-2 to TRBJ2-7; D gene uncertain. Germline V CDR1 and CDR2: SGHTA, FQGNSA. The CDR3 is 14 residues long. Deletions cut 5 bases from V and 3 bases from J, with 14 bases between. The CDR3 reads CASSQTRANYEQYF. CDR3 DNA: TGTGCCAGCAGCCAGACCCGGGCCAACTACGAGCAGTACTTC.

CDR3 region: CASINTVMNTEAFF. For the CDR3, the DNA is TGTGCCAGCATTAATACAGTTATGAACACTGAAGCTTTCTTT. This chain links TRBV6-1 with TRBJ1-1; D uncertain. CDR1 and CDR2 (germline): MNHNS, SASEGT. V lost 7 bases, J lost 0 bases, and 12 bases lay in between. This CDR3 is built from 14 residues.

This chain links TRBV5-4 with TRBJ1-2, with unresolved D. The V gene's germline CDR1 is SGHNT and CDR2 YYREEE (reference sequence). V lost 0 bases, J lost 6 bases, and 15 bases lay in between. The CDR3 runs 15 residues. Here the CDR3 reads CASSLAFSTYDGYTF. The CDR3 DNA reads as TGTGCCAGCAGCTTGGCCTTTTCTACTTATGATGGCTACACCTTC.

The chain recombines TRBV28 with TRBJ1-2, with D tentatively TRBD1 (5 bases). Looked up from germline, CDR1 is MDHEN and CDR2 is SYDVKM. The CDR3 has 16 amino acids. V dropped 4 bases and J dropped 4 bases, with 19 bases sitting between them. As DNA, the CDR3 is TGTGCCAGCAGTTGGGGACGCGGGGGGACCCCCTATGGCTACACCTTC. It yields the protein CASSWGRGGTPYGYTF.

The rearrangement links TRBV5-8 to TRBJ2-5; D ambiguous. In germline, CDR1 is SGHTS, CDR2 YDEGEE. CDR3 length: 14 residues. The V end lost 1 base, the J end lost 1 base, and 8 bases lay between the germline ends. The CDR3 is CASSLMAGQETQYF. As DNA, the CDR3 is TGTGCCAGCAGCTTGATGGCAGGCCAAGAGACCCAGTACTTC.

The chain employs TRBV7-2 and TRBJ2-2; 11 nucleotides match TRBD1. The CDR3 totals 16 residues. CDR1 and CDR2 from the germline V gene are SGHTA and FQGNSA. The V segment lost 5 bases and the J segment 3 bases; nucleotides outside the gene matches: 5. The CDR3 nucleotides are TGTGCCAGCAGCCTGGACAGGGGGCGCGACACCGGGGAGCTGTTTTTT. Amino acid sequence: CASSLDRGRDTGELFF.

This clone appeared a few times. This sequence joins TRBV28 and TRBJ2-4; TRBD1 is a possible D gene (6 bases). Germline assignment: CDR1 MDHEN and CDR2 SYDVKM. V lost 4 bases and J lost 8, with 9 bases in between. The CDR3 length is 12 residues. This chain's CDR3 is CASSSPGDIQYF. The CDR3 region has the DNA TGTGCCAGCAGTTCCCCAGGGGACATTCAGTACTTC.

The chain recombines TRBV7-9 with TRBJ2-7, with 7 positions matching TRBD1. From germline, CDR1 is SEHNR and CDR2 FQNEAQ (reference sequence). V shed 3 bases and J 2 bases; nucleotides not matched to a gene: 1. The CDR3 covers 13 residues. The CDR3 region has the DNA TGTGCCAGCAGCTTCGGACAGGCCTACGAGCAGTACTTC. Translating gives CASSFGQAYEQYF.